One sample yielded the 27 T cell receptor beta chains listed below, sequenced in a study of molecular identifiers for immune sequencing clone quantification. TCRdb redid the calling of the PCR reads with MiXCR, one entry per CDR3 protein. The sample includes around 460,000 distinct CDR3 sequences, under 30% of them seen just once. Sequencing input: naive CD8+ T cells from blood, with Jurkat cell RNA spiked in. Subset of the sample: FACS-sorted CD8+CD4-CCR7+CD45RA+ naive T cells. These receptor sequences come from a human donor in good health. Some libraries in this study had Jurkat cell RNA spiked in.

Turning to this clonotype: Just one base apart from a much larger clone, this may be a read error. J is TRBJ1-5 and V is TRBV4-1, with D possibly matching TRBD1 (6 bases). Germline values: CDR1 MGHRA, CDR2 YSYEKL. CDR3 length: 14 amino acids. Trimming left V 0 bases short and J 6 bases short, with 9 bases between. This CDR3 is CASSQDGGAQPQHF. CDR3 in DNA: TGCGCCAGCAGCCAAGATGGGGGGGCTCAGCCCCAGCATTTT.

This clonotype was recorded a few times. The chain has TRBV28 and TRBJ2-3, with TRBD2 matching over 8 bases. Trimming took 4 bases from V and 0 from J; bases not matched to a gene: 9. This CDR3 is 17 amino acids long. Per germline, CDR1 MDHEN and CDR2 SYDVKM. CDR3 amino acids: CASSSPPAGGSTDTQYF. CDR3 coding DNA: TGTGCCAGCAGTTCTCCCCCTGCGGGGGGAAGCACAGATACGCAGTATTTT.

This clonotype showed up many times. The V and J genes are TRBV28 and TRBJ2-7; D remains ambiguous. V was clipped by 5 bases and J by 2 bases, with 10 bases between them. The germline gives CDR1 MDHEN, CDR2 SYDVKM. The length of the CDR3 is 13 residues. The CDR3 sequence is CASSPPEAYEQYF. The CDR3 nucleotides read TGTGCCAGCAGTCCACCGGAAGCCTACGAGCAGTACTTC.

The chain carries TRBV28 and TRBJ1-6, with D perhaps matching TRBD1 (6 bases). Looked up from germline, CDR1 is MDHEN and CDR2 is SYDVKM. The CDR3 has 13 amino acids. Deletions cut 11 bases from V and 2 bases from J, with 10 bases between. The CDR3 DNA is TGTGCCGCGGACAGACCCTATAATTCACCCCTCCACTTT. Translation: CAADRPYNSPLHF.

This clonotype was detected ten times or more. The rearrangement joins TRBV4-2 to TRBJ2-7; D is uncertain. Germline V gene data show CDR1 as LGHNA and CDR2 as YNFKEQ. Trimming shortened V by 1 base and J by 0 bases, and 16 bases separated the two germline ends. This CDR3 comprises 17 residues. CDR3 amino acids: CASSQGPPAVSSYEQYF. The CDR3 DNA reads TGTGCCAGCAGCCAAGGACCCCCCGCGGTTAGCTCCTACGAGCAGTACTTC.

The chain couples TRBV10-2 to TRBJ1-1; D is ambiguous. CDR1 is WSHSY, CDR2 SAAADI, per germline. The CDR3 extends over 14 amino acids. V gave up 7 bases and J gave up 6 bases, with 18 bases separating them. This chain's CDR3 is CASIEDRRVSEAFF. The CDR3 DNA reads TGCGCCAGCATCGAAGACCGACGGGTGTCTGAAGCTTTCTTT.

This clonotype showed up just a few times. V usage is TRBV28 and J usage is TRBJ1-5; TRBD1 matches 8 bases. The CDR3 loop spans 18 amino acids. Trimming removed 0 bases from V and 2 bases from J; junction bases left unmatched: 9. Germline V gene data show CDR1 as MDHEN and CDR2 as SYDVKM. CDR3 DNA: TGTGCCAGCAGTTTATGGGGGACAGGAGACGTGGGCAATCAGCCCCAGCATTTT. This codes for CASSLWGTGDVGNQPQHF.

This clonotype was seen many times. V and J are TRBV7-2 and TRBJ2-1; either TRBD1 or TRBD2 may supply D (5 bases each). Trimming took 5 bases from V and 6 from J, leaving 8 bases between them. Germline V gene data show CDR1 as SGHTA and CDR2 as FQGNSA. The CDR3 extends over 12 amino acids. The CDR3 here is CASSGTGNEQFF. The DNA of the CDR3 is TGTGCCAGCAGCGGGACGGGCAATGAGCAGTTCTTC.

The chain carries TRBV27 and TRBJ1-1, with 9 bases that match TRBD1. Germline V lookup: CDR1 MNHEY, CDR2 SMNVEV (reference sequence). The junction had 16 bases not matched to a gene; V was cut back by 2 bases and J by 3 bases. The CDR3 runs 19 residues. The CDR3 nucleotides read TGTGCCAGCAGTTTAATTTCTGGTCCCACAGGGGGCTTACACACTGAAGCTTTCTTT. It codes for CASSLISGPTGGLHTEAFF.

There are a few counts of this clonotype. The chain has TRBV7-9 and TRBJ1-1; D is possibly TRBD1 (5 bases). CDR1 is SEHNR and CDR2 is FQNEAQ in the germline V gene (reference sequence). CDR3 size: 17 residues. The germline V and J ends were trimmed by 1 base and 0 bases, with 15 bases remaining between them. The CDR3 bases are TGTGCCAGCAGCTTAGGGCACGGGGGGACCTTGAACACTGAAGCTTTCTTT. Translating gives CASSLGHGGTLNTEAFF.

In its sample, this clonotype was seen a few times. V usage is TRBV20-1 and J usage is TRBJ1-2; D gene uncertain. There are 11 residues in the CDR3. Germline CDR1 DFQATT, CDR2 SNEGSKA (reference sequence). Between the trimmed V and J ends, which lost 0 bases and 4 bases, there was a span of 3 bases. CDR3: CSAREGYGYTF. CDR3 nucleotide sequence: TGCAGTGCTAGAGAAGGCTATGGCTACACCTTC.

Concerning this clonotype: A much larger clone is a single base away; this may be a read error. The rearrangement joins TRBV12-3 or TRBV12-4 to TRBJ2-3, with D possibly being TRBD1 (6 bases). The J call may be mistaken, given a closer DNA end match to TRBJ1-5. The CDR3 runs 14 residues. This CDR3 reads CASSRGGGADTQHF. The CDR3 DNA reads TGTGCCAGCAGCCGCGGCGGGGGGGCAGATACGCAGCATTTT.

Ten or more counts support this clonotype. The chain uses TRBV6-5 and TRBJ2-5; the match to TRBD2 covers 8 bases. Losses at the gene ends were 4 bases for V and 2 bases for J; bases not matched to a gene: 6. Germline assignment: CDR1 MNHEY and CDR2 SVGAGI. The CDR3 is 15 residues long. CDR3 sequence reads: CASSFFGGEQETQYF. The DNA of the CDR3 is TGTGCCAGCAGTTTTTTCGGGGGGGAACAAGAGACCCAGTACTTC.

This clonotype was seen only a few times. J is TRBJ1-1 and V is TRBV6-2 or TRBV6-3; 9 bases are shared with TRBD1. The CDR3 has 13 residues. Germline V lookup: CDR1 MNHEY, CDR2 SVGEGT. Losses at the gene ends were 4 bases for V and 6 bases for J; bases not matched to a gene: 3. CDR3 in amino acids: CASSWTGEPEAFF. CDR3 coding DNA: TGTGCCAGCAGTTGGACAGGGGAGCCTGAAGCTTTCTTT.

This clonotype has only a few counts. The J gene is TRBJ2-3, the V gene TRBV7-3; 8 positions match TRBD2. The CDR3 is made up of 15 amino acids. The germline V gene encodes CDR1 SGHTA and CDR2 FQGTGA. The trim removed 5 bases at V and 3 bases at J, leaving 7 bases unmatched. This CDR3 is CASSHSGIQTDTQYF. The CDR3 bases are TGTGCCAGCAGCCATAGCGGGATCCAAACAGATACGCAGTATTTT.

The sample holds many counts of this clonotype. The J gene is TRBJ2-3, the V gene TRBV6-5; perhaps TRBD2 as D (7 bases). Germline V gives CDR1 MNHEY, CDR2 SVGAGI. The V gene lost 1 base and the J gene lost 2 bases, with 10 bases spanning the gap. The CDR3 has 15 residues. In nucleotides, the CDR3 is TGTGCCAGCAGTTACTTGGGGGGGCCCACAGATACGCAGTATTTT. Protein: CASSYLGGPTDTQYF.

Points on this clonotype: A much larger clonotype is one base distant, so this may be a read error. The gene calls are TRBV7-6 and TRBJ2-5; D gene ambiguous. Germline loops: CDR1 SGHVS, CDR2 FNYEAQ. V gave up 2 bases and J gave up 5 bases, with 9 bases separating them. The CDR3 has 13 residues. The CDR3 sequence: CASSLYQPETQYF. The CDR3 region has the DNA TGTGCCAGCAGCTTATATCAACCGGAGACCCAGTACTTC.

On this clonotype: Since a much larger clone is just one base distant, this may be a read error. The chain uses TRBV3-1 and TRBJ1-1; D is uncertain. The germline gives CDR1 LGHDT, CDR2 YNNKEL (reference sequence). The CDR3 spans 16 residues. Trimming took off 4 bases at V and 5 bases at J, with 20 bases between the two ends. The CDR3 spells CASSPEPNSGGTEAFF. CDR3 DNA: TGTGCCAGCAGCCCCGAACCGAACAGCGGTGGGACTGAAGCTTTCTTT.

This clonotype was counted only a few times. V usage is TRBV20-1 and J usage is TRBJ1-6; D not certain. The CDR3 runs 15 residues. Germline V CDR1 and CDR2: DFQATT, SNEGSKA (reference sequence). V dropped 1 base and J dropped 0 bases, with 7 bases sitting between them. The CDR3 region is CSARVDVSYNSPLHF. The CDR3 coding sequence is TGCAGTGCTAGAGTCGACGTCTCCTATAATTCACCCCTCCACTTT.

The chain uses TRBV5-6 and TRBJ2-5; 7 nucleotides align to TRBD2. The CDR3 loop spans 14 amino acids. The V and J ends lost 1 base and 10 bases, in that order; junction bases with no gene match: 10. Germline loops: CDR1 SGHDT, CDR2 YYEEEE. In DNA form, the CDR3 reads TGTGCCAGCAGCTTGATGACTAGCCGGTTGATCCAGTACTTC. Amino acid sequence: CASSLMTSRLIQYF.

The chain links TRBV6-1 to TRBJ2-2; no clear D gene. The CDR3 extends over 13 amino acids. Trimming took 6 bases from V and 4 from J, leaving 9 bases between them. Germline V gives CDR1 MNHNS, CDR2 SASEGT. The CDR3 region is CASSHLLTGELFF. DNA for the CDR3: TGTGCCAGCAGCCACCTCCTCACCGGGGAGCTGTTTTTT.

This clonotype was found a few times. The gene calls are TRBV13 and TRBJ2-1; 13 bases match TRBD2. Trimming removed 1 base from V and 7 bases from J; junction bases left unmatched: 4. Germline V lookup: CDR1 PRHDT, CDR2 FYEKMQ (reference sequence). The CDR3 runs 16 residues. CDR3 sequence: CASSLELAGGPNEQFF. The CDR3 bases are TGTGCCAGCAGCTTAGAACTAGCGGGGGGGCCTAATGAGCAGTTCTTC.

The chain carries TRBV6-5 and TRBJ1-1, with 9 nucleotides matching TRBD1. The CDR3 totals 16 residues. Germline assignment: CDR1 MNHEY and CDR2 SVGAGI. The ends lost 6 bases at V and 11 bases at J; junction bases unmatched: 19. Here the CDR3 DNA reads TGTGCCAGCAGGCAACGATCCGACAGGGGGTTGCGCGACGCTTTCTTT. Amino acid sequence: CASRQRSDRGLRDAFF.

The CDR3: CASSLAVHYGYTF. In DNA form, the CDR3 reads TGTGCCAGCAGCTTAGCCGTGCACTATGGCTACACCTTC. The chain recombines TRBV11-2 with TRBJ1-2; D is ambiguous. Germline V CDR1 and CDR2: SGHAT, FQNNGV. The CDR3 length is 13 residues. Trimming took off 1 base at V and 3 bases at J, with 6 bases between the two ends. The variable domain in full, completed from reference TRBV11-2 and TRBJ1-2, reads EAGVAQSPRYKIIEKRQSVAFWCNPISGHATLYWYQQILGQGPKLLIQFQNNGVVDDSQLPKDRFSAERLKGVDSTLKIQPAKLEDSAVYLCASSLAVHYGYTFGSGTRLTVV.

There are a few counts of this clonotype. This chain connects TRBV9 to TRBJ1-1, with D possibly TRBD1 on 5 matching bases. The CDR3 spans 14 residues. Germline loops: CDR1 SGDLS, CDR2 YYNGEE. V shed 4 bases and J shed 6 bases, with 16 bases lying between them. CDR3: CASSLGTGTAEAFF. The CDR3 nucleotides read TGTGCCAGCAGCCTGGGGACGGGGACGGCTGAAGCTTTCTTT.

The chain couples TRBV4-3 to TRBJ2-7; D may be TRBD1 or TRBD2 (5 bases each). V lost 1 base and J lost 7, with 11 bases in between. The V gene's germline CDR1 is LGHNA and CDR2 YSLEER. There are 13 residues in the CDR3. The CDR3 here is CASSQGGPGEQYF. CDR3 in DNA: TGCGCCAGCAGCCAAGGGGGACCGGGGGAGCAGTACTTC.

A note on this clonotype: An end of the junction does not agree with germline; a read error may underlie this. The CDR3 nucleotides read TGTGGCAGCAGTTTAGTAGGGGCGGGGAACACCATATATTTT. Its protein product is CGSSLVGAGNTIYF. The chain uses TRBV12-3 or TRBV12-4 and TRBJ1-3; TRBD1 is a possible D gene (5 bases). This CDR3 spans 14 amino acids.